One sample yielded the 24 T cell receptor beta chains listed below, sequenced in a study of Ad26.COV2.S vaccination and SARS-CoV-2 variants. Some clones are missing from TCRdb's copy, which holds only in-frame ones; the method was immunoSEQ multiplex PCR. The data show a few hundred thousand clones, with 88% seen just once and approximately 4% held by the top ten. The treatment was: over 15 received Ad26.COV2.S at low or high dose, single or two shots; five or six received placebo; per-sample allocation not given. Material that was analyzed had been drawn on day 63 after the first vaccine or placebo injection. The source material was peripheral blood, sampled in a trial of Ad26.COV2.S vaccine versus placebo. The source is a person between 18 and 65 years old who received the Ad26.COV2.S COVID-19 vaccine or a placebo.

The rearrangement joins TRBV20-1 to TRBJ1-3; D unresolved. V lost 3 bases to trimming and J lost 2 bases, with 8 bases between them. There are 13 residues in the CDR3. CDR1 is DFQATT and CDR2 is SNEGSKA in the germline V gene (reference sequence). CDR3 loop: CSASGITGNTIYF. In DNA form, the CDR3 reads TGCAGTGCTAGTGGCATAACTGGAAACACCATATATTTT.

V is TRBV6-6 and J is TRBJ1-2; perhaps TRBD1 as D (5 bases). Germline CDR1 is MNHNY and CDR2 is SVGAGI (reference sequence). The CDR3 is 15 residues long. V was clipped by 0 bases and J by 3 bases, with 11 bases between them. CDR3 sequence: CASSYSQGGDYGYTF. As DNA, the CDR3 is TGTGCCAGCAGTTACTCGCAGGGAGGGGACTATGGCTACACCTTC.

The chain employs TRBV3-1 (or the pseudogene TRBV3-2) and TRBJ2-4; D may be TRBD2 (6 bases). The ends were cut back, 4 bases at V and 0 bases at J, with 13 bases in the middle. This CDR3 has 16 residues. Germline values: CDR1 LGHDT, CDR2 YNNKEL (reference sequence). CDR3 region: CASSPRRGLAKNIQYF. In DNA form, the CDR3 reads TGTGCCAGCAGCCCAAGGCGGGGACTAGCCAAAAACATTCAGTACTTC.

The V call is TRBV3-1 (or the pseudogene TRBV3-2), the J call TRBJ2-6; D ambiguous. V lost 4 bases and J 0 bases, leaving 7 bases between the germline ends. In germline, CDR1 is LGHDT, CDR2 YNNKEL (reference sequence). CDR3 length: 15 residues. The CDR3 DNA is TGTGCCAGCAGCCCATGGAGCTCTGGGGCCAACGTCCTGACTTTC. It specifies CASSPWSSGANVLTF.

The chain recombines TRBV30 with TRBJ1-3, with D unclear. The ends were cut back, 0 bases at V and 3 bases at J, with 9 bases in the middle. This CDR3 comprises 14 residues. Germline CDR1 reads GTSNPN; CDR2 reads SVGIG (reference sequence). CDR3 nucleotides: TGTGCCTGGAGTGTGGGGAGTCTTGGAAACACCATATATTTT. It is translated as CAWSVGSLGNTIYF. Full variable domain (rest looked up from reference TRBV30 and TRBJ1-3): SQTIHQWPATLVQPVGSPLSLECTVEGTSNPNLYWYRQAAGRGLQLLFYSVGIGQISSEVPQNLSASRPQDRQFILSSKKLLLSDSGFYLCAWSVGSLGNTIYFGEGSWLTVV.

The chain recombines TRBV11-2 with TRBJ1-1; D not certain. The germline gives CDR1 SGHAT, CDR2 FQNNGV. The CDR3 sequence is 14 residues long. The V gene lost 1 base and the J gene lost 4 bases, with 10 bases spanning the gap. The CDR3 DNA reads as TGTGCCAGCAGCTTAGGGATGGCAAGCACTGAAGCTTTCTTT. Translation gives CASSLGMASTEAFF.

The CDR3 here is CASSPLGVETQYF. Here the CDR3 DNA reads TGTGCCAGCTCACCGCTCGGGGTGGAGACCCAGTACTTC. The chain couples TRBV18 to TRBJ2-5, with D possibly TRBD2 on 5 matching bases. Germline V gene lookup returns CDR1 KGHSH and CDR2 LQKENI. The CDR3 sequence is 13 residues long. V was pared by 3 bases and J by 5 bases, with 10 bases between.

The CDR3 nucleotides are TGCGCCAGCAGCCAAGATCGTAGGGGCGCGTGGGGCTACACCTTC. Its translation: CASSQDRRGAWGYTF. The V call is TRBV4-3, the J call TRBJ1-2, with D possibly TRBD1 on 5 matching bases. The V end lost 0 bases, the J end lost 8 bases, and 16 bases lay between the germline ends. This CDR3 has 15 residues. Germline CDR1 and CDR2: LGHNA and YSLEER.

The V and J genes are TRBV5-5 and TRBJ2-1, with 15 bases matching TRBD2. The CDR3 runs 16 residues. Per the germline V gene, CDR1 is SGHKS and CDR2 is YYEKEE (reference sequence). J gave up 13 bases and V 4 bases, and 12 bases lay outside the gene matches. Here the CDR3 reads CASSAAPGTSGGRQFF. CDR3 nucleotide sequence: TGTGCCAGCAGCGCTGCCCCCGGGACTAGCGGGGGGCGACAGTTCTTC.

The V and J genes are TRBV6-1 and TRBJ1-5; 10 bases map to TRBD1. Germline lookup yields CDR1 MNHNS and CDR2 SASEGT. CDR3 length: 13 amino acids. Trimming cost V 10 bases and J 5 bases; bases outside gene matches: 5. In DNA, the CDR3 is TGTGCCACGGGACAGGGGAGTTATCAGCCCCAGCATTTT. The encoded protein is CATGQGSYQPQHF.

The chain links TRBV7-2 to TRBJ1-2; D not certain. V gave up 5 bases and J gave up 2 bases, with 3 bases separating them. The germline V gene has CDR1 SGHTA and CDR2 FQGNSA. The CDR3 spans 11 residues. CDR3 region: CASSLNYGYTF. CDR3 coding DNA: TGTGCCAGCAGCCTAAACTATGGCTACACCTTC.

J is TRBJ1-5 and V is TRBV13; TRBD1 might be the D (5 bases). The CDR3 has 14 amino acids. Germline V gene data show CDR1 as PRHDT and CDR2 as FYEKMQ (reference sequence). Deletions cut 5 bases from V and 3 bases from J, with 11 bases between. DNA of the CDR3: TGTGCCAGCAGCGGGGGACGAGTCAATCAGCCCCAGCATTTT. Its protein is CASSGGRVNQPQHF.

The CDR3 is CASSGGSNTEAFF. In DNA, the CDR3 is TGTGCCAGCAGCGGAGGATCTAACACTGAAGCTTTCTTT. V and J are TRBV9 and TRBJ1-1; D is unresolved. The CDR3 is 13 residues long. Germline CDR1 reads SGDLS; CDR2 reads YYNGEE. V lost 3 bases to trimming and J lost 2 bases, with 8 bases between them.

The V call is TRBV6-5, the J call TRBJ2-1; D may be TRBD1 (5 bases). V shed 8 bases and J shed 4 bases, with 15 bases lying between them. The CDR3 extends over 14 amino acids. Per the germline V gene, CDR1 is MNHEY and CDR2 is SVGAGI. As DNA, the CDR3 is TGTGCCAGCGCCTATGGGGCAGAATACAATGAGCAGTTCTTC. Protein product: CASAYGAEYNEQFF.

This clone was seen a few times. The DNA of the CDR3 is TGTGCCAGCAGCTTAGTCAGCGGGGGAGAGACCCAGTACTTC. This gives the protein CASSLVSGGETQYF. The chain is built from TRBV7-9 and TRBJ2-5, with 8 nucleotides matching TRBD2. The CDR3 is 14 amino acids. Unmatched junction bases numbered 2, after V lost 1 base and J lost 4 bases. The germline CDR1 and CDR2 sequences are SEHNR and FQNEAQ (reference sequence). The full variable domain, in which reference TRBV7-9 and TRBJ2-5 provide the parts outside the CDR3, is DTGVSQNPRHKITKRGQNVTFRCDPISEHNRLYWYRQTLGQGPEFLTYFQNEAQLEKSRLLSDRFSAERPKGSFSTLEIQRTEQGDSAMYLCASSLVSGGETQYFGPGTRLLVL.

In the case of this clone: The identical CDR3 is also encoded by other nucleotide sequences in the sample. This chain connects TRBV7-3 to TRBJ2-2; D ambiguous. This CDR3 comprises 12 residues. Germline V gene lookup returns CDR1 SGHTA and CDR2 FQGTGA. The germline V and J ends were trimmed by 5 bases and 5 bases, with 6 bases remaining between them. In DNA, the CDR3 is TGTGCCAGCAGCCTAGGGACCGGGGAGCTGTTTTTT. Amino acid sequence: CASSLGTGELFF.

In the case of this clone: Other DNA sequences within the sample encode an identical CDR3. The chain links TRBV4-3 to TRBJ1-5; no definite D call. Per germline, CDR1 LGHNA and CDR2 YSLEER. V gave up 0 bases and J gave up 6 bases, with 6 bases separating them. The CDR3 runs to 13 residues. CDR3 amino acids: CASSQDRAQPQHF. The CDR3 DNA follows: TGCGCCAGCAGCCAAGATAGGGCTCAGCCCCAGCATTTT.

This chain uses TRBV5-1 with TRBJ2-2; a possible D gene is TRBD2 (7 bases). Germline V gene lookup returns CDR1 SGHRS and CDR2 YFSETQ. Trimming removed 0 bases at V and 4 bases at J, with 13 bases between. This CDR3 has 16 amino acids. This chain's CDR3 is CASSLAMGGLTGELFF. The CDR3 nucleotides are TGCGCCAGCAGCTTGGCCATGGGGGGGCTCACCGGGGAGCTGTTTTTT.

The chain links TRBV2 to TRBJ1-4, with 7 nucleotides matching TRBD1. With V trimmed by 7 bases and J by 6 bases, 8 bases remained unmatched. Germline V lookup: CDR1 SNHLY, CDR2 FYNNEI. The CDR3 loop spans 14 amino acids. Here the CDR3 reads CASNRQGRDEKLFF. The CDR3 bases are TGTGCCAGCAACAGACAGGGAAGAGATGAAAAACTGTTTTTT. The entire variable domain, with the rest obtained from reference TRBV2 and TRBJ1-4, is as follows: EPEVTQTPSHQVTQMGQEVILRCVPISNHLYFYWYRQILGQKVEFLVSFYNNEISEKSEIFDDQFSVERPDGSNFTLKIRSTKLEDSAMYFCASNRQGRDEKLFFGSGTQLSVL.

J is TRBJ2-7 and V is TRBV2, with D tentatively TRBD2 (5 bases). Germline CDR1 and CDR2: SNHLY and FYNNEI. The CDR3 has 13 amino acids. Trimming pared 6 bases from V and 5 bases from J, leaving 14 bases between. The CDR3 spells CASSGDILHEQYF. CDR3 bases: TGTGCCAGCAGCGGGGATATTCTACACGAGCAGTACTTC.

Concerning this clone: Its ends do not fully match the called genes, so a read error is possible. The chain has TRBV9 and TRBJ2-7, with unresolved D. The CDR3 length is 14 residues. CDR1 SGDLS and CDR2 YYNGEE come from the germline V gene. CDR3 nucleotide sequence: TGTGCCAGCAGCGTAGGGAGCAGCCGGAGCCAGCCCCACTTC. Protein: CASSVGSSRSQPHF.

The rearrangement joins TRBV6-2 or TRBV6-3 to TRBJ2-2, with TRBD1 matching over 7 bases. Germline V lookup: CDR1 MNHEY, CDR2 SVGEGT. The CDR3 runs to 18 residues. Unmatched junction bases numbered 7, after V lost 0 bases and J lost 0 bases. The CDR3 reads CASSYSSDRVANTGELFF. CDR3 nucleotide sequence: TGTGCCAGCAGTTACTCATCCGACAGGGTGGCGAACACCGGGGAGCTGTTTTTT.

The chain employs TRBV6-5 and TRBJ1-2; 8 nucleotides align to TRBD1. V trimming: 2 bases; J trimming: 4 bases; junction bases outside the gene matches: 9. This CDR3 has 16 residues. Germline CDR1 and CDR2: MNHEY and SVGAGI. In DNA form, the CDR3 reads TGTGCCAGCAGTTACGTCCCCCGGGACAGGATCTATGGCTACACCTTC. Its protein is CASSYVPRDRIYGYTF.

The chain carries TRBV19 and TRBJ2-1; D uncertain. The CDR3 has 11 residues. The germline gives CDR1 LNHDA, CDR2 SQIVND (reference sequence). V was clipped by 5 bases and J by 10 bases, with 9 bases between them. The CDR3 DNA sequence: TGTGCCAGTAGTGCCCTGGGAGAGCAGTTCTTC. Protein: CASSALGEQFF.